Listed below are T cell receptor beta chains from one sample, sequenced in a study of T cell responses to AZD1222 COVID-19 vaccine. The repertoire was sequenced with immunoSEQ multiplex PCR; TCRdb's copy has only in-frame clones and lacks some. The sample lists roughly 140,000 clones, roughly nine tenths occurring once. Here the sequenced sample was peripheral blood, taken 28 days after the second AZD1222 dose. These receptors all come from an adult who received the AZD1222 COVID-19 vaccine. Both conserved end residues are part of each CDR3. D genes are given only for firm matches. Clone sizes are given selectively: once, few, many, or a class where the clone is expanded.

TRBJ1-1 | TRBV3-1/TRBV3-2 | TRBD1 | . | CASSQEVGTGNTEAFF | TGTGCCAGCAGCCAAGAGGTGGGGACAGGGAACACTGAAGCTTTCTTT
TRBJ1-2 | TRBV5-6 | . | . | CASSLVGVPPVYGYTF | TGTGCCAGCAGCCTAGTCGGGGTCCCCCCTGTCTATGGCTACACCTTC
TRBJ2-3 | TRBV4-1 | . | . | CASSQSGTDTQYF | TGCGCCAGCAGCCAATCCGGCACAGATACGCAGTATTTT
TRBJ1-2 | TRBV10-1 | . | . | CASSEGANYGYTF | TGCGCCAGCAGTGAGGGGGCGAACTATGGCTACACCTTC
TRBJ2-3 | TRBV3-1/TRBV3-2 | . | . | CASRRTLTDTQYF | TGTGCCAGCAGAAGGACTCTCACAGATACGCAGTATTTT
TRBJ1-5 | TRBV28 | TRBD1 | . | CASSLGTGYNQPQHF | TGTGCCAGCAGTTTAGGGACAGGGTATAATCAGCCCCAGCATTTT
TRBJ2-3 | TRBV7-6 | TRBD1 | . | CASSPRQGNTDTQYF | TGTGCCAGCAGCCCACGACAGGGAAACACAGATACGCAGTATTTT
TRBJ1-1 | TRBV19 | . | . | CASSMDPDLNTEAFF | TGTGCCAGTAGTATGGACCCTGACCTGAACACTGAAGCTTTCTTT
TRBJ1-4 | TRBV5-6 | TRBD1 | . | CASSPTGQGKEKLFF | TGTGCCAGCAGCCCCACGGGACAGGGAAAGGAAAAACTGTTTTTT
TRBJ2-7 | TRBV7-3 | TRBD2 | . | CARSRVSGRFCEQYF | TGTGCCAGAAGCCGGGTTAGCGGGAGGTTTTGCGAGCAGTACTTC
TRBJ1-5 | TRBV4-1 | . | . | CASSQDFGRQPQHF | TGCGCCAGCAGCCAAGATTTCGGAAGACAGCCCCAGCATTTT
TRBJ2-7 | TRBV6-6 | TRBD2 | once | CASSPGTSSYEQYF | TGTGCCAGCAGTCCCGGGACTAGCTCCTACGAGCAGTACTTC
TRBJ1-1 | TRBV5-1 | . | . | CASSKDVANTEAFF | TGCGCCAGCAGCAAGGACGTAGCGAACACTGAAGCTTTCTTT
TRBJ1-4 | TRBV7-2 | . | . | CASSPERALNEKLFF | TGTGCCAGCAGCCCAGAGCGGGCACTTAATGAAAAACTGTTTTTT
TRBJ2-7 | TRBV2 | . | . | CASLNIAREQYF | TGTGCCAGCCTAAATATTGCCCGGGAGCAGTACTTC
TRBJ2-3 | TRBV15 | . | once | CATSREFGLAYNTDTQYF | TGTGCCACCAGCAGAGAATTCGGGCTAGCCTATAACACAGATACGCAGTATTTT
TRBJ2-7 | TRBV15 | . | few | CATSSPGLGGYEQYF | TGTGCCACCAGCTCTCCGGGCCTTGGAGGCTACGAGCAGTACTTC
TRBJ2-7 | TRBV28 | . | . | CASSFPDEQYF | TGTGCCAGCAGTTTTCCAGACGAGCAGTACTTC
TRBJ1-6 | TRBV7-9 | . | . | CASSGGGDNSPLHF | TGTGCCAGCAGCGGGGGCGGAGATAATTCACCCCTCCACTTT
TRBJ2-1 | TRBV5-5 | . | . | CASSKDNYNEQFF | TGTGCCAGCAGTAAAGATAATTACAATGAGCAGTTCTTC
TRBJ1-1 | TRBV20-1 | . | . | CSASGGNTEAFF | TGCAGTGCTAGTGGGGGAAACACTGAAGCTTTCTTT
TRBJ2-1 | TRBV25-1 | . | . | CASSAPRPSSYNEQFF | TGTGCCAGCAGTGCTCCCCGACCGAGCTCCTACAATGAGCAGTTCTTC
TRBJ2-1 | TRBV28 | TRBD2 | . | CASSFLYSGSSYNEQFF | TGTGCCAGCAGTTTCCTTTATAGCGGGAGCTCCTACAATGAGCAGTTCTTC
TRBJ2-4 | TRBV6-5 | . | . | CASRKDRLAKNIQYF | TGCGCCAGCAGGAAAGACAGACTAGCCAAAAACATTCAGTACTTC
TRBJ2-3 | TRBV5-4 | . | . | CASSLDLDTQYF | TGTGCCAGCAGCTTGGATCTAGATACGCAGTATTTT
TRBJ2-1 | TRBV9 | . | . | CASSGMYNEQFF | TGTGCCAGCAGCGGGATGTACAATGAGCAGTTCTTC
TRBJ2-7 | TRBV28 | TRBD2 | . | CASYSSGSSYEQYF | TGTGCCAGCTACTCTAGCGGGAGCTCCTACGAGCAGTACTTC
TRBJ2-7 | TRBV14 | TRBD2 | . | CASSPPPTSGRARYEQYF | TGTGCCAGCAGCCCGCCCCCGACTAGCGGGAGGGCCCGCTACGAGCAGTACTTC
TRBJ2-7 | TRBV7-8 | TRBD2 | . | CASSYGGLPPYEQYF | TGTGCCAGCAGCTACGGGGGACTACCTCCTTACGAGCAGTACTTC
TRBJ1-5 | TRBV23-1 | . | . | CASSPGQGSNQPQHF | TGCGCCAGCAGCCCTGGGCAGGGAAGCAATCAGCCCCAGCATTTT
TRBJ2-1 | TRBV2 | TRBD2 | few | CARARGLDYNEQFF | TGTGCCAGGGCCAGGGGACTAGATTACAATGAGCAGTTCTTC
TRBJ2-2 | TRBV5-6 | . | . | CASSRVTGELFF | TGTGCCAGCAGCCGCGTTACCGGGGAGCTGTTTTTT
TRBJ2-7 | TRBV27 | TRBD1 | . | CASSITGTGPYEQYF | TGTGCCAGCAGTATCACCGGGACAGGGCCCTACGAGCAGTACTTC
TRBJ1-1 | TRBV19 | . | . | CACSWVGNTEAFF | TGTGCTTGCAGTTGGGTGGGGAACACTGAAGCTTTCTTT
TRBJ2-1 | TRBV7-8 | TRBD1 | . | CASSARQGSYNEQFF | TGTGCCAGCAGCGCGAGACAGGGCTCCTACAATGAGCAGTTCTTC